Below are 30 T cell receptor beta chains sequenced from a single sample in a study of blood T cells in healthy people across ages. Next came a second PCR, run for about 7 to 12 cycles, which used a sample-barcoded 5' primer along with a J-beta primer mix. MiXCR, run by TCRdb on the 5' RACE reads, gives a single entry per CDR3 protein. The sample lists 550,000 to 700,000 distinct CDR3 sequences; 27% were seen once. Sequenced: blood. Source of these receptors: a woman aged 70 to 79 in good health.

The CDR3 sequence: CASSPGLAGGARNEQFF. The CDR3 DNA sequence: TGTGCCAGCAGCCCTGGGCTAGCGGGGGGCGCTAGGAATGAGCAGTTCTTC. The rearrangement links TRBV7-2 to TRBJ2-1; 11 bases fit TRBD2. CDR1 is SGHTA, CDR2 FQGNSA, per germline. With V trimmed by 5 bases and J by 7 bases, 13 bases remained unmatched. This CDR3 contains 17 residues.

A few counts support this clonotype. The CDR3 region is CASSLRTSGGLTLSNEQFF. The CDR3 nucleotides read TGTGCCAGCAGCTTAAGGACAAGCGGGGGGTTGACGTTGAGCAATGAGCAGTTCTTC. The rearrangement links TRBV7-2 to TRBJ2-1, with TRBD2 matching 9 bases. The germline CDR1 and CDR2 sequences are SGHTA and FQGNSA. The length of the CDR3 is 19 residues. V trimming: 2 bases; J trimming: 6 bases; junction bases outside the gene matches: 17.

This clonotype was recorded a few times. The V gene is TRBV29-1, the J gene TRBJ2-3, with D hard to call. Per the germline V gene, CDR1 is SQVTM and CDR2 is ANQGSEA. Trimming shortened V by 6 bases and J by 0 bases, and 10 bases separated the two germline ends. The CDR3 runs 13 residues. The CDR3 reads CSVPTESTDTQYF. Here the CDR3 DNA reads TGCAGCGTCCCAACGGAGAGCACAGATACGCAGTATTTT.

This clonotype was observed a few times. The rearrangement links TRBV7-2 to TRBJ1-1; D remains unclear. Germline V lookup: CDR1 SGHTA, CDR2 FQGNSA. Deletions cut 8 bases from V and 1 base from J, with 11 bases between. This CDR3 contains 13 residues. The DNA of the CDR3 is TGTGCCAGCCTAGAGACGGGGAACACTGAAGCTTTCTTT. This translates into CASLETGNTEAFF.

Notes on this clonotype: Given a much more abundant clone one base away, this may be a read error. V and J are TRBV29-1 and TRBJ1-4; 8 nucleotides agree with TRBD1. The CDR3 is 13 residues long. Germline-derived CDR1 and CDR2 are SQVTM and ANQGSEA. The CDR3: CSVMTGAGERLFF. The CDR3 region has the DNA TGCAGCGTTATGACAGGGGCGGGTGAAAGACTGTTTTTT.

J is TRBJ2-2 and V is TRBV3-1, with D perhaps TRBD1 (5 bases). Trimming stripped 6 bases from V and 5 bases from J, with 19 bases between. Germline assignment: CDR1 LGHDT and CDR2 YNNKEL (reference sequence). The CDR3 length is 16 residues. In nucleotides, the CDR3 is TGTGCCAGCAGGGGTTTGGGCGAAAAGGGGACCGGGGAGCTGTTTTTT. Its protein is CASRGLGEKGTGELFF.

The chain employs TRBV7-2 and TRBJ1-2; D is perhaps TRBD1 (6 bases). Trimming pared 3 bases from V and 7 bases from J, leaving 9 bases between. Germline V gene sequence: CDR1 SGHTA, CDR2 FQGNSA. This CDR3 is 12 amino acids long. Here the CDR3 DNA reads TGTGCCAGCAGCTTCGGGACATCTGGCTACACCTTC. It translates to CASSFGTSGYTF.

With regard to this clonotype: It is unclear where the CDR3 begins or ends on the DNA, so no DNA is shown, and the CDR3 is as TCRdb lists it. This chain uses TRBV29-1 with TRBJ2-7; the table calls TRBD1, which could not be checked here. In germline, CDR1 is SQVTM, CDR2 ANQGSEA. The length of the CDR3 is 13 amino acids, counting both ends. This chain's CDR3 is CSVVGRGSSGQHF.

The CDR3 nucleotides read TGTGCCAGCATGCTAGCGGGGTCGGGAGAGCAGTACTTC. Translating gives CASMLAGSGEQYF. The chain recombines TRBV2 with TRBJ2-7; TRBD2 aligns across 9 bases. Germline V gene lookup returns CDR1 SNHLY and CDR2 FYNNEI. V shed 7 bases, J shed 7 bases, and the junction held 8 bases outside the gene matches. The CDR3 runs to 13 residues.

The J gene is TRBJ1-4, the V gene TRBV29-1; D ambiguous. There are 11 residues in the CDR3. Looked up from germline, CDR1 is SQVTM and CDR2 is ANQGSEA. V gave up 5 bases and J gave up 7 bases, with 8 bases separating them. CDR3 amino acids: CSVRNAEKLFF. CDR3 bases: TGCAGCGTTAGGAACGCTGAAAAACTGTTTTTT.

The chain has TRBV7-9 and TRBJ1-5; D possibly corresponds to TRBD1 (5 bases). The ends were cut back, 0 bases at V and 2 bases at J, with 14 bases in the middle. The CDR3 runs 17 residues. Germline CDR1 and CDR2: SEHNR and FQNEAQ (reference sequence). CDR3 region: CASSLARTGLGNQPQHF. The CDR3 DNA sequence: TGTGCCAGCAGCTTAGCTAGGACGGGACTAGGCAATCAGCCCCAGCATTTT.

This clonotype was seen a few times. The chain uses TRBV11-2 and TRBJ1-4; 7 bases agree with TRBD1. Germline V gene lookup returns CDR1 SGHAT and CDR2 FQNNGV. Trimming cost V 5 bases and J 3 bases; bases outside gene matches: 6. The CDR3 loop spans 15 amino acids. The CDR3 DNA reads TGTGCCAGCAGCCTTCGACAGGGACCTAATGAAAAACTGTTTTTT. It translates to CASSLRQGPNEKLFF.

J is TRBJ2-5 and V is TRBV29-1, with D unresolved. In germline, CDR1 is SQVTM, CDR2 ANQGSEA. The CDR3 contains 12 residues. The V gene lost 4 bases and the J gene lost 7 bases, with 13 bases spanning the gap. CDR3 sequence: CSVGTDSGTQYF. The CDR3 nucleotides read TGCAGCGTTGGGACGGATTCGGGGACCCAGTACTTC. The whole variable domain, filled in from reference TRBV29-1 and TRBJ2-5, reads SAVISQKPSRDICQRGTSLTIQCQVDSQVTMMFWYRQQPGQSLTLIATANQGSEATYESGFVIDKFPISRPNLTFSTLTVSNMSPEDSSIYLCSVGTDSGTQYFGPGTRLLVL.

This clonotype was detected only a few times. The J gene is TRBJ2-6, the V gene TRBV6-2 or TRBV6-3; possibly TRBD2 for D (5 bases). V gave up 7 bases and J gave up 2 bases, with 9 bases separating them. The CDR3 sequence is 14 residues long. Germline V gives CDR1 MNHEY, CDR2 SVGEGT. CDR3 in DNA: TGTGCCAGCATGAGGGAAACTGGGGCCAACGTCCTGACTTTC. Its protein is CASMRETGANVLTF.

The chain uses TRBV7-8 and TRBJ2-1, with 8 bases aligning to TRBD1. This CDR3 region has 19 residues. After removal of 1 base from V and 6 bases from J, the junction contained 17 bases not matched to a gene. Germline CDR1 is SGHVS and CDR2 is FQNEAQ. As DNA, the CDR3 is TGTGCCAGCAGCTTAGGGGGTGCGGGACAGGCATTTAGGCGCAATGAGCAGTTCTTC. Its translation: CASSLGGAGQAFRRNEQFF.

J is TRBJ2-3 and V is TRBV6-5, with D unresolved. V lost 2 bases, J lost 2 bases, and 11 bases lay in between. The CDR3 has 15 residues. The germline V gene encodes CDR1 MNHEY and CDR2 SVGAGI. DNA for the CDR3: TGTGCCAGCAGTTACGGGAAAGGATTCACAGATACGCAGTATTTT. It specifies CASSYGKGFTDTQYF.

The V and J genes are TRBV6-5 and TRBJ1-2; D uncertain. The germline V gene has CDR1 MNHEY and CDR2 SVGAGI. The CDR3 consists of 13 residues. The ends were cut back, 4 bases at V and 0 bases at J, with 6 bases in the middle. This chain's CDR3 is CASSSRSNYGYTF. CDR3 bases: TGTGCCAGCAGTTCTAGATCTAACTATGGCTACACCTTC.

The V gene is TRBV5-1, the J gene TRBJ2-1, with 7 bases aligning to TRBD1. The tail of the sequence fits TRBJ2-7 better, so the J call may be wrong. Germline V gene lookup returns CDR1 SGHRS and CDR2 YFSETQ. The CDR3 totals 13 residues. Here the CDR3 reads CASSLGQPFEQYF. CDR3 in DNA: TGCGCCAGCAGCCTGGGACAGCCTTTCGAGCAGTACTTC.

This sequence joins TRBV27 and TRBJ1-2; D is uncertain. The germline gives CDR1 MNHEY, CDR2 SMNVEV (reference sequence). V dropped 4 bases and J dropped 1 base, with 13 bases sitting between them. The CDR3 runs to 15 residues. The CDR3 spells CASSSFSGVNYGYTF. The CDR3 coding sequence is TGTGCCAGCAGTTCGTTTAGTGGTGTTAACTATGGCTACACCTTC.

The rearrangement joins TRBV9 to TRBJ1-1, with D tentatively TRBD1 (5 bases). Germline CDR1 reads SGDLS; CDR2 reads YYNGEE. The CDR3 covers 14 residues. The V gene lost 4 bases and the J gene lost 5 bases, with 15 bases spanning the gap. The CDR3 DNA is TGTGCCAGCAGCTCGACAGAGGCAAGGACTGAAGCTTTCTTT. It translates to CASSSTEARTEAFF.

This clonotype was observed a handful of times. This sequence joins TRBV7-2 and TRBJ1-2; D is unclear. This CDR3 is built from 15 residues. CDR1 SGHTA and CDR2 FQGNSA come from the germline V gene. V lost 2 bases to trimming and J lost 2 bases, with 12 bases between them. The CDR3 DNA reads as TGTGCCAGCAGCTTACGGCAGGCAAAAAACTATGGCTACACCTTC. Protein: CASSLRQAKNYGYTF.

V gene TRBV4-3 combines with J gene TRBJ2-1; 10 bases agree with TRBD2. The CDR3 has 19 residues. Losses at the gene ends were 0 bases for V and 5 bases for J; bases not matched to a gene: 13. Germline CDR1 and CDR2: LGHNA and YSLEER. The CDR3 DNA sequence: TGCGCCAGCAGCCAAGAAGCTAGCGGGGGCCGATACTTCCACAATGAGCAGTTCTTC. It yields the protein CASSQEASGGRYFHNEQFF.

The chain joins TRBV4-1 to TRBJ1-4; unclear D gene. Germline CDR1 is MGHRA and CDR2 is YSYEKL. Deletions cut 0 bases from V and 7 bases from J, with 9 bases between. This CDR3 has 14 residues. The DNA of the CDR3 is TGCGCCAGCAGCCAAGACGGAGAGGTTGAAAAACTGTTTTTT. Translating it yields CASSQDGEVEKLFF.

This clonotype was observed a few times. The V and J genes are TRBV4-3 and TRBJ2-7, with D perhaps being TRBD1 or TRBD2 (6 bases each). From germline, CDR1 is LGHNA and CDR2 YSLEER. The CDR3 has 20 residues. Trimming stripped 0 bases from V and 3 bases from J, with 27 bases between. The CDR3 DNA sequence: TGCGCCAGCAGCCAAGATTGGGGCCCGCCCGGGGGCATTAATCACTACGAGCAGTACTTC. Its translation: CASSQDWGPPGGINHYEQYF.

The chain uses TRBV5-1 and TRBJ1-4; D call uncertain. The germline V gene encodes CDR1 SGHRS and CDR2 YFSETQ. Trimming took 5 bases from V and 3 from J, leaving 17 bases between them. CDR3 length: 16 residues. The CDR3 bases are TGCGCCAGCAGGCGGGCAGACACAGCATCTAATGAAAAACTGTTTTTT. This translates into CASRRADTASNEKLFF.

The chain couples TRBV7-6 to TRBJ2-5, with a weak D call TRBD2 (6 bases). The tail of the sequence fits TRBJ2-1 better, so the J call may be wrong. Germline CDR1 SGHVS, CDR2 FNYEAQ. The CDR3 is 14 amino acids. This CDR3 reads CASSLVSGVGEQFF. For the CDR3, the DNA is TGTGCCAGCAGCTTAGTTTCGGGGGTGGGTGAGCAGTTCTTC.

The chain has TRBV27 and TRBJ1-2; tentatively, D is TRBD1 (5 bases). The CDR3 is 15 amino acids. Germline V gene sequence: CDR1 MNHEY, CDR2 SMNVEV (reference sequence). V dropped 0 bases and J dropped 0 bases, with 8 bases sitting between them. CDR3 bases: TGTGCCAGCAGTTTATCCCCGACAGCTAACTATGGCTACACCTTC. This gives the protein CASSLSPTANYGYTF.

The chain joins TRBV27 to TRBJ1-1; weak D call: TRBD1 (6 bases). The CDR3 covers 11 residues. Trimming removed 3 bases at V and 12 bases at J, with 11 bases between. Germline V gene sequence: CDR1 MNHEY, CDR2 SMNVEV (reference sequence). The CDR3, as DNA: TGTGCCAGCAGTTTCAGGGGTACACCTTTCTTT. It yields the protein CASSFRGTPFF.

This clonotype has only a few counts. The genes are TRBV20-1 and TRBJ2-5; D gene ambiguous. Germline V gene sequence: CDR1 DFQATT, CDR2 SNEGSKA (reference sequence). V dropped 3 bases and J dropped 1 base, with 9 bases sitting between them. The CDR3 is 13 amino acids. CDR3: CSASAGPQETQYF. For the CDR3, the DNA is TGCAGTGCTAGCGCCGGGCCCCAAGAGACCCAGTACTTC.

This clonotype occurred a few times. This rearrangement joins TRBV7-9 to TRBJ1-6, with D unclear. The V end was cut by 2 bases, the J end by 9 bases, with 11 bases between. Germline V gene data show CDR1 as SEHNR and CDR2 as FQNEAQ (reference sequence). The length of the CDR3 is 14 residues. The CDR3 nucleotides are TGTGCCAGCAGCTTAAACGAAAACTCTTCACCCCTCCACTTT. Protein: CASSLNENSSPLHF.